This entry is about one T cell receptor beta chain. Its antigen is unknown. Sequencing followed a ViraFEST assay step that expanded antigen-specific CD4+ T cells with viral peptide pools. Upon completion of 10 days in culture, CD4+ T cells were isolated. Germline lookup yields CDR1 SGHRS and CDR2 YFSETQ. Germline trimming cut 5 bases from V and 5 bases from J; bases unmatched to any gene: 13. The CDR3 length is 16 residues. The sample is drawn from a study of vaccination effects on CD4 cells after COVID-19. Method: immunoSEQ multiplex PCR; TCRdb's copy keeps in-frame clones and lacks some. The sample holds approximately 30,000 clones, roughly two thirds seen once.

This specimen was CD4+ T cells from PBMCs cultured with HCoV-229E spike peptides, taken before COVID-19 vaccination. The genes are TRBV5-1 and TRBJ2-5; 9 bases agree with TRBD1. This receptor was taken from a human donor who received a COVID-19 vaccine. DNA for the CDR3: TGCGCCAGCAGGGCGGGAACAGGGGGCGCGGGTGAGACCCAGTACTTC. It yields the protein CASRAGTGGAGETQYF.